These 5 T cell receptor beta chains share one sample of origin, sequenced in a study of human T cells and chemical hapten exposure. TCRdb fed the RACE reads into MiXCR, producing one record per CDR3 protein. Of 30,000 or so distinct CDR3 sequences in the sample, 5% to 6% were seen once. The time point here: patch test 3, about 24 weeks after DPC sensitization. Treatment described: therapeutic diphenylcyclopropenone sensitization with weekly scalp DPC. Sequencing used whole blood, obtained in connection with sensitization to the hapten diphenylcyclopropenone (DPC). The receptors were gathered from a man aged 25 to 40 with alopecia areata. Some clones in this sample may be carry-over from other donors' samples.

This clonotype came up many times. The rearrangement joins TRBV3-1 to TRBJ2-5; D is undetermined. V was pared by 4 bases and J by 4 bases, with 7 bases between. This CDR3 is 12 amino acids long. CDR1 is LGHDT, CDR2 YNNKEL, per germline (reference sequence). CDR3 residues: CASSPPSETQYF. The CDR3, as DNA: TGTGCCAGCAGCCCCCCATCAGAGACCCAGTACTTC.

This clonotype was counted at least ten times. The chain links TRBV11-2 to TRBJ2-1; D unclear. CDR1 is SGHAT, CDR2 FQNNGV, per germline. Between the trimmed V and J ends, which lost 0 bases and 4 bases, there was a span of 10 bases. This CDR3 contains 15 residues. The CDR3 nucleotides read TGTGCCAGCAGCTTAGACTCTCGCCATTACAATGAGCAGTTCTTC. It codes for CASSLDSRHYNEQFF. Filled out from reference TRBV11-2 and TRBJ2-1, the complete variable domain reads EAGVAQSPRYKIIEKRQSVAFWCNPISGHATLYWYQQILGQGPKLLIQFQNNGVVDDSQLPKDRFSAERLKGVDSTLKIQPAKLEDSAVYLCASSLDSRHYNEQFFGPGTRLTVL.

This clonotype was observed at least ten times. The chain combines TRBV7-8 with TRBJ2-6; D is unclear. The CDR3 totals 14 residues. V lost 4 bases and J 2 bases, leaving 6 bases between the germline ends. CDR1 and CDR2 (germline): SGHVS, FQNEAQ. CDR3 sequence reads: CASSSFTGANVLTF. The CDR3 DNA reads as TGTGCCAGCAGCTCCTTCACTGGGGCCAACGTCCTGACTTTC.

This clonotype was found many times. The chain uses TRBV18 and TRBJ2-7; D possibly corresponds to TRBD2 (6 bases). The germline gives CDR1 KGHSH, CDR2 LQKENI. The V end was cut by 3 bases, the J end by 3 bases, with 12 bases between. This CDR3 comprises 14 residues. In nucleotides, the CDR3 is TGTGCCAGCTCACCGGGAGTAGCGGACTACGAGCAGTACTTC. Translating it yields CASSPGVADYEQYF.

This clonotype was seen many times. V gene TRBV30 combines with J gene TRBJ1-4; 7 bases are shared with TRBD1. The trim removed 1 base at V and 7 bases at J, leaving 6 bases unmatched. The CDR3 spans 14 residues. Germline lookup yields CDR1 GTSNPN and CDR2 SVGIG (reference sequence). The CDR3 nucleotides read TGTGCCTGGAGTGAGGTGACAGGGATTGAAAAACTGTTTTTT. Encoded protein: CAWSEVTGIEKLFF.